This entry is about one T cell receptor beta chain. What it recognizes is unknown. Barcoded TCR alpha and TCR beta cDNA libraries with UMIs came from 5'RACE using constant-segment primers. Via MiXCR, TCRdb re-called the 5' RACE reads, giving one row per CDR3 protein. The sample holds about 110,000 distinct CDR3 sequences; about 24% are singletons and the top ten take approximately 40%. The data are from a study of T-cell memory formation after mild COVID-19. Overall study results and limits: Some clones that responded turned up in pre-infection memory, which suggests that cross-reactive memory joined in.

CDR1 MNHNS and CDR2 SASEGT come from the germline V gene. This CDR3 is 16 amino acids long. The V and J ends lost 7 bases and 0 bases respectively, with 16 bases between them. The TCR sequence derives from a man aged 18 to 30 who had mild COVID-19 (a few samples of this study predate the infection). Cell type and time point are not known. The sequenced sample consisted of PBMCs or a T cell subset sorted from them (not recorded which). The gene calls are TRBV6-1 and TRBJ1-5; D is undetermined. The CDR3 DNA follows: TGTGCCAGCACTGAGAGGGAGGGATATAGCAATCAGCCCCAGCATTTT. Translating gives CASTEREGYSNQPQHF.